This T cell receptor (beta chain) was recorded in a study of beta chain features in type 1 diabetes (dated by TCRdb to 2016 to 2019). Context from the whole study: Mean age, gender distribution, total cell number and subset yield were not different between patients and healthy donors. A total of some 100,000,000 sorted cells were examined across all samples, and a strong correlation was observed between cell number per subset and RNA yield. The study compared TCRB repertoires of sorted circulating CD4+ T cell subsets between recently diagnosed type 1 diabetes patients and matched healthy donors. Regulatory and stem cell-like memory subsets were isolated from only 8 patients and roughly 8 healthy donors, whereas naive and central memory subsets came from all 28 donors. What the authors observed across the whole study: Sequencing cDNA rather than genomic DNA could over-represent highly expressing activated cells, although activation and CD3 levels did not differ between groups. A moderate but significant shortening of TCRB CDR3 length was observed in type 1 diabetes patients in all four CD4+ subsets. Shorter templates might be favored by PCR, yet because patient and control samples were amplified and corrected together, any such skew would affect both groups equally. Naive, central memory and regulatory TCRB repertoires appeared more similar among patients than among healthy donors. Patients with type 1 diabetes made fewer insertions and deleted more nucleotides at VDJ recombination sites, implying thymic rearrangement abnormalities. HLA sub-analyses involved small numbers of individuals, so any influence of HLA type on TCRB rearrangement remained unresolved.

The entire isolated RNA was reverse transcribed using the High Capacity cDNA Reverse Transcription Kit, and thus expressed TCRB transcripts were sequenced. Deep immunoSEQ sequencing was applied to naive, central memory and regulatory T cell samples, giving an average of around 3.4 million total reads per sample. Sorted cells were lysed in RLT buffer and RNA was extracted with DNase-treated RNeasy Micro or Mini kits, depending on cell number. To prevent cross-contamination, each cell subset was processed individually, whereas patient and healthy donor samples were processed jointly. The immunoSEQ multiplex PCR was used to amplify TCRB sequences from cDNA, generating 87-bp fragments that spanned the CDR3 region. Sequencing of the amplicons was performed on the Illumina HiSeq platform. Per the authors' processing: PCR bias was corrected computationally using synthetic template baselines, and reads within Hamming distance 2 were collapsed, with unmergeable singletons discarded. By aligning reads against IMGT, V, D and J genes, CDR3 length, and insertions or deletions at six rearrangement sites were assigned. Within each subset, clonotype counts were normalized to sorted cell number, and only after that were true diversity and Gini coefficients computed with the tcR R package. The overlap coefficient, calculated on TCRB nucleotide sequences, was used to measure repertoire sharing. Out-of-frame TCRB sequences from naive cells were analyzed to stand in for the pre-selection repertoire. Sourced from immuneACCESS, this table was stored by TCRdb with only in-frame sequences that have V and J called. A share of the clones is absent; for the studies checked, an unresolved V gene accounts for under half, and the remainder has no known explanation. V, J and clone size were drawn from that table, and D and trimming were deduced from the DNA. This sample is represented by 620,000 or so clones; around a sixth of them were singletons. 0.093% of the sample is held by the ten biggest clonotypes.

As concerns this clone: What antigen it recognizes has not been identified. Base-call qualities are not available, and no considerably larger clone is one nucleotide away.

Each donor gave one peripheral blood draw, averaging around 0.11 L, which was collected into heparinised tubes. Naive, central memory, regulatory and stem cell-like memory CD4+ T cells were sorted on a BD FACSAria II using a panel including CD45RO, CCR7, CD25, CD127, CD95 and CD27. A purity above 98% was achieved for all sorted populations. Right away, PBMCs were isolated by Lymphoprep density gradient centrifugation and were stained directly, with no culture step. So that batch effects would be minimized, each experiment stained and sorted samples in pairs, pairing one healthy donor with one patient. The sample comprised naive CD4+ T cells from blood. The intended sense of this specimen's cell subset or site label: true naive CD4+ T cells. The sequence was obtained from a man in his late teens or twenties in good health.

The nucleotide sequence is given as TGTGCCTGGAGCCGGTGGACAGGAGTGAACACTGAAGCTTTCTTT. Its protein is CAWSRWTGVNTEAFF. The chain couples TRBV30 to TRBJ1-1, and TRBD1 matches 7 of the central bases. The germline V gene encodes CDR1 GTSNPN and CDR2 SVGIG (reference sequence). Relative to germline, V is missing 3 bases and J is missing 0 bases, with 7 bases of the junction outside any gene match. The CDR3, from cysteine to phenylalanine, totals 15 residues. Only CDR3 DNA remains: 45 bases, in frame from the first base.